What follows are 19 T cell receptor beta chains derived from one specimen sequenced in a study of blood T cell repertoires in COVID-19. Profiled with immunoSEQ multiplex PCR; TCRdb holds only in-frame clones, not every one. The profile shows approximately 90,000 clones, roughly nine tenths of them singletons. The sequenced sample consisted of peripheral blood. Receptors originate from a man aged 45 to 65 with acute or convalescent COVID-19.

The chain links TRBV3-1 (or the pseudogene TRBV3-2) to TRBJ2-3; D is possibly TRBD2 (5 bases). Germline V gives CDR1 LGHDT, CDR2 YNNKEL (reference sequence). The V gene lost 5 bases and the J gene lost 2 bases, with 11 bases spanning the gap. The CDR3 contains 14 residues. DNA of the CDR3: TGTGCCAGCAGCTGGACTTTTCTCACAGATACGCAGTATTTT. Residues: CASSWTFLTDTQYF.

The V call is TRBV5-1, the J call TRBJ1-1; 7 bases are a match to TRBD1. J was trimmed by 5 bases and V by 1 base; bases with no gene match: 8. The germline V gene has CDR1 SGHRS and CDR2 YFSETQ. There are 15 residues in the CDR3. The CDR3, as DNA: TGCGCCAGCAGCTTGTCGGATCAGGGGGATACTGAAGCTTTCTTT. It specifies CASSLSDQGDTEAFF.

The chain joins TRBV4-1 to TRBJ1-1; maybe TRBD1 (6 bases). Germline V CDR1 and CDR2: MGHRA, YSYEKL. V was cut by 0 bases and J by 6 bases, with 20 bases left in between. This CDR3 has 17 residues. DNA of the CDR3: TGCGCCAGCAGCCAAGAGTCAGGGGTGCCCTATCCTGCTGAAGCTTTCTTT. Protein: CASSQESGVPYPAEAFF.

The CDR3 region has the DNA TGTGCCAGCAGCGAGTTACAGGGGGCTAGTGGAAACACCATATATTTT. It specifies CASSELQGASGNTIYF. The V gene is TRBV9, the J gene TRBJ1-3, with 9 bases aligning to TRBD1. From germline, CDR1 is SGDLS and CDR2 YYNGEE. Trimming at V came to 3 bases and at J to 3 bases, leaving 7 bases not matched to a gene. The CDR3 has 16 residues.

The chain couples TRBV25-1 to TRBJ2-1; D unresolved. Germline CDR1 reads MGHDK; CDR2 reads SYGVNS. There are 14 residues in the CDR3. V was cut by 8 bases and J by 0 bases, with 11 bases left in between. The CDR3 bases are TGTGCCAGCTCACGACTGAGCTCCTACAATGAGCAGTTCTTC. It yields the protein CASSRLSSYNEQFF.

The chain is built from TRBV19 and TRBJ2-1, with 12 positions matching TRBD2. CDR3 size: 17 residues. Germline V lookup: CDR1 LNHDA, CDR2 SQIVND (reference sequence). J lost 7 bases, V lost 4 bases, and 11 bases had no gene match. The CDR3 region has the DNA TGTGCCAGTAGTACATCGGTAAGGCTAGCGGGGGGGAATGAGCAGTTCTTC. Translation gives CASSTSVRLAGGNEQFF.

This clone was found once. V and J are TRBV30 and TRBJ2-3, with unresolved D. V was shortened by 1 base and J by 8 bases, with 7 bases between the two germline ends. Looked up from germline, CDR1 is GTSNPN and CDR2 is SVGIG (reference sequence). The CDR3 contains 11 residues. The CDR3 bases are TGTGCCTGGAGTGAGCCGGTTACGCAGTATTTT. Amino acids: CAWSEPVTQYF.

The chain has TRBV5-1 and TRBJ2-7; 10 bases are shared with TRBD1. Trimming took 2 bases from V and 2 from J; bases not matched to a gene: 10. CDR3 length equals 17 residues. Germline CDR1 and CDR2: SGHRS and YFSETQ. CDR3 nucleotide sequence: TGCGCCAGCAGCTTTGGGACAGGGGAACGACGACCCTACGAGCAGTACTTC. The encoded protein is CASSFGTGERRPYEQYF.

The V gene is TRBV7-2, the J gene TRBJ2-3; the D gene is possibly TRBD2 (5 bases). CDR3 length equals 16 residues. V lost 7 bases and J 4 bases, leaving 21 bases between the germline ends. From germline, CDR1 is SGHTA and CDR2 FQGNSA. The CDR3 is CASTAARERLSDTQYF. The CDR3 DNA is TGTGCCAGCACCGCAGCGAGGGAAAGGCTCTCAGATACGCAGTATTTT.

This chain uses TRBV5-1 with TRBJ2-2; possible D gene TRBD2, 6 bases. V shed 2 bases and J shed 0 bases, with 11 bases lying between them. Germline V gives CDR1 SGHRS, CDR2 YFSETQ. The length of the CDR3 is 16 residues. This chain's CDR3 is CASSLSGAANTGELFF. The CDR3 region has the DNA TGCGCCAGCAGCTTATCGGGAGCTGCGAACACCGGGGAGCTGTTTTTT. Filled out from reference TRBV5-1 and TRBJ2-2, the complete variable domain reads KAGVTQTPRYLIKTRGQQVTLSCSPISGHRSVSWYQQTPGQGLQFLFEYFSETQRNKGNFPGRFSGRQFSNSRSEMNVSTLELGDSALYLCASSLSGAANTGELFFGEGSRLTVL.

This chain joins TRBV7-3 and TRBJ2-7, with 13 bases aligning to TRBD2. CDR1 SGHTA and CDR2 FQGTGA come from the germline V gene. CDR3 length equals 15 residues. V shed 5 bases and J 3 bases; nucleotides not matched to a gene: 4. The CDR3 DNA is TGTGCCAGCAGCCGGACTAGCGGGGGAAACTACGAGCAGTACTTC. It yields the protein CASSRTSGGNYEQYF. The full variable domain, completed using reference TRBV7-3 and TRBJ2-7, is GAGVSQTPSNKVTEKGKYVELRCDPISGHTALYWYRQSLGQGPEFLIYFQGTGAADDSGLPNDRFFAVRPEGSVSTLKIQRTERGDSAVYLCASSRTSGGNYEQYFGPGTRLTVT.

This sequence joins TRBV27 and TRBJ1-2; possible D gene TRBD1, 5 bases. Germline loops: CDR1 MNHEY, CDR2 SMNVEV (reference sequence). The V gene lost 7 bases and the J gene lost 5 bases, with 14 bases spanning the gap. The CDR3 contains 13 residues. In nucleotides, the CDR3 is TGTGCCAGCACCCGTCGAGGGACTTATGGCTACACCTTC. Amino acids: CASTRRGTYGYTF.

The CDR3 DNA sequence: TGTGCCAGTAGTGATGGACAGGCTTTCCCAACCCGCTGGTATAATTCACCCCTCCACTTT. It yields the protein CASSDGQAFPTRWYNSPLHF. V gene TRBV19 combines with J gene TRBJ1-6; 7 bases fit TRBD1. The CDR3 covers 20 residues. Per the germline V gene, CDR1 is LNHDA and CDR2 is SQIVND (reference sequence). V shed 5 bases and J 4 bases; nucleotides not matched to a gene: 20.

This clone was counted a single time. V usage is TRBV3-1 (or the pseudogene TRBV3-2) and J usage is TRBJ2-1; 14 nucleotides match TRBD2. CDR1 and CDR2 (germline): LGHDT, YNNKEL (reference sequence). CDR3 length: 17 amino acids. The V segment lost 3 bases and the J segment 8 bases; nucleotides outside the gene matches: 9. DNA of the CDR3: TGTGCCAGCAGCCATCTAACCGGGACTAGCGGGGGTTATGAGCAGTTCTTC. Translating gives CASSHLTGTSGGYEQFF.

CDR3 amino acids: CASSARGTHYGYTF. CDR3 bases: TGTGCCAGTAGTGCCAGAGGGACACACTATGGCTACACCTTC. V and J are TRBV19 and TRBJ1-2; D might be TRBD1 (6 bases). The CDR3 loop spans 14 amino acids. The V end was cut by 5 bases, the J end by 3 bases, with 13 bases between. Germline loops: CDR1 LNHDA, CDR2 SQIVND (reference sequence).

This sequence joins TRBV6-5 and TRBJ1-2, with TRBD1 identical over 9 bases. This CDR3 is 16 amino acids long. With 0 bases clipped from V and 2 bases from J, the junction kept 4 bases outside the gene matches. CDR1 MNHEY and CDR2 SVGAGI come from the germline V gene. The CDR3 spells CASSYSRGTGNYGYTF. DNA for the CDR3: TGTGCCAGCAGTTACTCGCGGGGGACAGGGAACTATGGCTACACCTTC.

J is TRBJ2-3 and V is TRBV6-1, with 13 bases identical to TRBD2. CDR1 is MNHNS and CDR2 is SASEGT in the germline V gene. V trimming: 4 bases; J trimming: 0 bases; junction bases outside the gene matches: 4. CDR3 length equals 17 residues. CDR3 protein: CASSARLAGGSTDTQYF. The CDR3 DNA reads as TGTGCCAGCAGTGCCAGACTAGCGGGGGGAAGCACAGATACGCAGTATTTT.

V is TRBV6-5 and J is TRBJ2-3; possibly TRBD1 for D (5 bases). CDR1 is MNHEY, CDR2 SVGAGI, per germline. Deletions cut 6 bases from V and 3 bases from J, with 7 bases between. CDR3 length: 12 residues. CDR3: CASRRQTDTQYF. CDR3 nucleotides: TGTGCCAGCAGAAGACAGACAGATACGCAGTATTTT.

The V and J genes are TRBV19 and TRBJ2-3, with TRBD2 matching 10 bases. The CDR3 contains 14 residues. Trimming removed 7 bases from V and 6 bases from J; junction bases left unmatched: 7. Germline V gene sequence: CDR1 LNHDA, CDR2 SQIVND (reference sequence). CDR3 residues: CASTERGGGDTQYF. CDR3 DNA: TGTGCCAGTACAGAGCGGGGGGGCGGGGATACGCAGTATTTT.